This TCR beta chain was identified in a study of cytomegalovirus exposure and HLA in healthy donors. For this clone: The antigen remains unidentified.

Study-wide points: It has been reported that TCR beta sequences accurately predicted the HLA-A and HLA-B alleles of most subjects.

Per the germline V gene, CDR1 is SGHRS and CDR2 is YFSETQ. The CDR3 has 14 amino acids. V dropped 4 bases and J dropped 2 bases, with 12 bases sitting between them. Primers for the PCR totalled 60 Vbeta and 13 Jbeta. Some clones are missing from TCRdb's copy, which holds only in-frame ones; the method was immunoSEQ multiplex PCR. Here the sample spans 150,000 to 200,000 clones, roughly 74% being singletons. The sequence was obtained from a woman between 40 and 50 years old in good health and CMV-seropositive. The sequencing input was PBMCs. The chain has TRBV5-1 and TRBJ2-5, with a weak D call TRBD2 (5 bases). CDR3 amino acids: CASSPGLAQETQYF. The CDR3 DNA reads TGCGCCAGCAGCCCAGGACTCGCGCAAGAGACCCAGTACTTC.